A selection of T cell receptor beta chains follows, all from one sample in a study of shared clonotypes between healthy human individuals. Generated by immunoSEQ multiplex PCR, the TCRdb table keeps only in-frame clones and is missing some. The top ten hold approximately 1.5% of the sample, which has some 1 million clones, about 74% seen once. The material sequenced was memory CD4+ T cells sorted from blood. Receptor source: a man between 18 and 29 years old in good health. Each CDR3 is given with its conserved first and last residue. A D gene is named only where the DNA matches it firmly. Clone sizes are given selectively: once, few, many, or a class where the clone is expanded.

d_call j_call v_call clone_size cdr3_nt cdr3_aa
TRBD1 TRBJ2-7 TRBV19 NA TGTGCCAGTAGTGGAGGAACTAGGACAGGGGGGAGCGAGCAGTACTTC CASSGGTRTGGSEQYF
NA TRBJ1-3 TRBV11-2 NA TGTGCCAGCAGCTTAGATTACGCTTCTGGAAACACCATATATTTT CASSLDYASGNTIYF
NA TRBJ1-2 TRBV19 NA TGTGCCAGTAGTACGCGGTTCCGGGCTCATAGCTATGGCTACACCTTC CASSTRFRAHSYGYTF
NA TRBJ2-1 TRBV7-2 NA TGTGCCAGCAGCTTATCCGGGACCCGGTACAATGAGCAGTTCTTC CASSLSGTRYNEQFF
TRBD2 TRBJ2-5 TRBV11-2 NA TGTGCCAGCAGCTCCCAAGGGAGGGTGGCTGAGACCCAGTACTTC CASSSQGRVAETQYF
TRBD2 TRBJ2-7 TRBV19 NA TGTGCCAGTAGTCCTCAGGGAGGGCGCGAGCAGTACTTC CASSPQGGREQYF
NA TRBJ1-3 TRBV11-3 many TGTGCCAGCAGCTCTGGAAACACCATATATTTT CASSSGNTIYF
NA TRBJ2-5 TRBV4-1 NA TGCGCCAGCAGCCAAGGGCGGTTAGAGACCCAGTACTTC CASSQGRLETQYF
NA TRBJ1-1 TRBV18 NA TGTGCCAGCTCACCCCGAGTTTCATTTGAGGGGACTGAAGCTTTCTTT CASSPRVSFEGTEAFF
NA TRBJ2-5 TRBV18 NA TGTGCCAGCTCAACCGTACTCCAAGAGACCCAGTACTTC CASSTVLQETQYF
NA TRBJ1-6 TRBV19 NA TGTGCCAGTAGTATAGATCTCCCAGGCGGGAGTTATAATTCACCCCTCCACTTT CASSIDLPGGSYNSPLHF
NA TRBJ2-1 TRBV19 NA TGTGCCAGTAGTCACAGGGCTAGCGAGCAGTTCTTC CASSHRASEQFF
NA TRBJ2-3 TRBV5-5 NA TGTGCCAGCAGCTTCGGGGGGCGCGGAGATACGCAGTATTTT CASSFGGRGDTQYF
NA TRBJ1-2 TRBV5-1 NA TGCGCCAGCAGCTTGGGCGGTGGCAGCTATGGCTACACCTTC CASSLGGGSYGYTF
TRBD2 TRBJ2-3 TRBV5-1 NA TGCGCCAGCAGCTTGGTTGGGACTAGTGTCCCAGATACGCAGTATTTT CASSLVGTSVPDTQYF
TRBD1 TRBJ2-1 TRBV30 NA TGTGCCTGGAGTGGAGGGGGCATGAATGAGCAGTTCTTC CAWSGGGMNEQFF
NA TRBJ1-3 TRBV5-6 NA TGTGCCAGCAGCTTCCCGAACTCTGGAAACACCATATATTTT CASSFPNSGNTIYF
TRBD1 TRBJ2-2 TRBV28 NA TGTGCCAGCAGCCCCGGGGACAGGGGACGTAGCGGGGAGCTGTTTTTT CASSPGDRGRSGELFF
NA TRBJ2-3 TRBV6-5 many TGTGCCAGCAGTTCTAATGCGGGACTGAGCACAGATACGCAGTATTTT CASSSNAGLSTDTQYF
NA TRBJ2-1 TRBV6-6 NA TGTGCCAGCAGTTACCTCGAGAATGAGCAGTTCTTC CASSYLENEQFF
NA TRBJ2-7 TRBV5-1 NA TGCGCCAGCAGCTTGGATGGGGGATGGAACGAGCAGTACTTC CASSLDGGWNEQYF
TRBD2 TRBJ2-5 TRBV27 NA TGTGCCAGCAGTTCGGGACTAGCGGGAGGTGGAGAGACCCAGTACTTC CASSSGLAGGGETQYF
TRBD1 TRBJ2-1 TRBV10-3 many TGTGCCATCAGTAGGACAGGGTCAATGGGTGAGCAGTTCTTC CAISRTGSMGEQFF
NA TRBJ2-2 TRBV7-2 NA TGTGCCAGCAGCGTTTACGGGATTCGGGAGCTGTTTTTT CASSVYGIRELFF
NA TRBJ2-7 TRBV27 NA TGTGCCAGCAGCTTAGCCAGGGCGGTGGAGAACGAGCAGTACTTC CASSLARAVENEQYF
NA TRBJ2-3 TRBV6-1 NA TGTGCCAGCAGCACCCGGGACCTCCGCACAGATACGCAGTATTTT CASSTRDLRTDTQYF
TRBD1 TRBJ1-1 TRBV6-5 NA TGTGCCAGCAAAGCAGACAGGGAGAACACTGAAGCTTTCTTT CASKADRENTEAFF
NA TRBJ1-3 TRBV10-3 once TGTGCCATCAGTGACGACATCTCTGGAAACACCATATATTTT CAISDDISGNTIYF
NA TRBJ1-2 TRBV4-1 NA TGCGCCAGCAGCCAAGATACGGGGGGCTATGGCTACACCTTC CASSQDTGGYGYTF
NA TRBJ2-5 TRBV2 once TGTGCCAGCAGTGGGACGGAGAAAGAGACCCAGTACTTC CASSGTEKETQYF
TRBD1 TRBJ2-3 TRBV28 NA TGTGCCAGCAGTTTCCCCCTCGGACAGGAGGGCACAGATACGCAGTATTTT CASSFPLGQEGTDTQYF
TRBD2 TRBJ2-3 TRBV7-2 NA TGTGCCAGCAGCTTATCTTCGGGACTAGGGACAGATACGCAGTATTTT CASSLSSGLGTDTQYF
TRBD1 TRBJ2-2 TRBV10-3 once TGTGCCATCAGTGAGCAGGGGGCGAACACCGGGGAGCTGTTTTTT CAISEQGANTGELFF